The following is a T cell receptor beta chain sequence with its context. These data come from a study of blood T cell repertoires in COVID-19. Across the study: Some COVID-19 samples were acute and others convalescent; all came from the United States, Italy and Spain. In each case, the material was cDNA or gDNA derived from T cells, B-cell-depleted T cells, or PBMCs.

Clones were read by immunoSEQ multiplex PCR, and TCRdb kept only the in-frame ones, dropping some. Of a few hundred thousand clones in the sample, 88% are singletons; the top ten hold about 15%. The germline V gene encodes CDR1 SGHAT and CDR2 FQNNGV. The CDR3 is 14 amino acids. V lost 3 bases, J lost 4 bases, and 6 bases stayed unmatched. Study members were between roughly 18 and 100 years old and lived in about two dozen US regions. The rearrangement links TRBV11-2 to TRBJ2-7, with 7 positions matching TRBD2. The sequence was obtained from a woman aged 50 to 65 with acute COVID-19. The material sequenced was PBMCs or T cells enriched from blood (not recorded which). This chain's CDR3 is CASSFWWEGYEQYF. CDR3 in DNA: TGTGCCAGCAGCTTTTGGTGGGAGGGATACGAGCAGTACTTC.